These 2 T cell receptor beta chains came from one sample sequenced in a study of regulatory T cells in long-lasting Graves disease. CDR3-region Arm-PCR and iRepertoire HTBI primers produced the TCR beta libraries. One entry per CDR3 protein results from TCRdb running MiXCR on the multiplex PCR reads. This sample yields about 470,000 distinct CDR3 sequences, of which less than 25% are seen a single time; 6.5% to 10% belongs to the top ten. Time point here: persistent/refractory GD, antithyroid drugs over 5 years with positive TRAb. RNA isolated from PBMCs was used to make the TCR library. The source material was peripheral blood mononuclear cells (PBMCs), sampled when the disease was refractory, from a patient treated with antithyroid drugs. Source of these receptors: a female donor with Graves disease.

The sample holds many counts of this clonotype. The rearrangement uses TRBV27 and TRBJ2-7, with D possibly being TRBD1 or TRBD2 (6 bases each). The V end lost 3 bases, the J end lost 6 bases, and 18 bases lay between the germline ends. Germline values: CDR1 MNHEY, CDR2 SMNVEV (reference sequence). The CDR3 is made up of 15 amino acids. CDR3 coding DNA: TGTGCCAGCAGTTTGGGTGGGGGGCAGCAAGGCGAGCAGTACTTC. Protein sequence: CASSLGGGQQGEQYF.

This chain links TRBV30 with TRBJ1-6, with D hard to call. V dropped 3 bases and J dropped 7 bases, with 4 bases sitting between them. The CDR3 runs 11 residues. Germline values: CDR1 GTSNPN, CDR2 SVGIG (reference sequence). The CDR3 loop reads CAWSDNSPLHF. The CDR3 nucleotides are TGTGCCTGGAGCGACAATTCACCCCTCCACTTT.